The next 27 T cell receptor beta chains were all read from a single sample in a study of untreated major depressive disorder. The method was immunoSEQ multiplex PCR; TCRdb's version includes in-frame clones alone and lacks a portion of them. This sample has 20,000 or so clones, with approximately 81% found just once. Sequencing was performed on CD4+ T cells from PBMCs. These receptors were collected from a woman aged 25 to 45 in good health.

The chain has TRBV6-5 and TRBJ2-7; 10 bases are shared with TRBD1. Germline V gives CDR1 MNHEY, CDR2 SVGAGI. The CDR3 runs 15 residues. With 0 bases clipped from V and 6 bases from J, the junction kept 5 bases outside the gene matches. CDR3 in amino acids: CASSYSGTGVFEQYF. The CDR3, as DNA: TGTGCCAGCAGTTACTCCGGGACAGGGGTCTTCGAGCAGTACTTC.

This clone came up once. The chain joins TRBV5-6 to TRBJ1-1; D not resolved. The CDR3 loop spans 14 amino acids. V gave up 2 bases and J gave up 1 base, with 9 bases separating them. Germline values: CDR1 SGHDT, CDR2 YYEEEE. The CDR3 is CASSFGLSNTEAFF. The CDR3 nucleotides are TGTGCCAGCAGCTTCGGACTCTCGAACACTGAAGCTTTCTTT.

The V call is TRBV28, the J call TRBJ1-1, with 8 bases that match TRBD1. With V trimmed by 11 bases and J by 10 bases, 18 bases remained unmatched. Germline-derived CDR1 and CDR2 are MDHEN and SYDVKM. This CDR3 region has 14 residues. Written as DNA, the CDR3 is TGTGCCGTAGCCGGACAGGGAAGAGGGTTAGGAGCTTTCTTT. Translated: CAVAGQGRGLGAFF.

This chain links TRBV4-2 with TRBJ1-6; no clear D gene. The CDR3 covers 12 residues. The germline gives CDR1 LGHNA, CDR2 YNFKEQ. V lost 7 bases, J lost 9 bases, and 10 bases lay in between. Here the CDR3 DNA reads TGTGCCAGCACCATACCAGGTTCACCCCTCCACTTT. Translating it yields CASTIPGSPLHF.

The V gene is TRBV6-6, the J gene TRBJ2-7; TRBD2 is a possible D gene (7 bases). The CDR3 covers 15 residues. Germline assignment: CDR1 MNHNY and CDR2 SVGAGI (reference sequence). The V and J ends lost 0 bases and 3 bases respectively, with 12 bases between them. The CDR3 bases are TGTGCCAGCAGTTACTCAGGGGGGGCAGGCTACGAGCAGTACTTC. It is translated as CASSYSGGAGYEQYF.

The rearrangement uses TRBV14 and TRBJ2-7, with 7 positions matching TRBD1. The V gene end was trimmed by 2 bases and the J gene end by 3 bases; junction bases not matched to a gene: 10. Germline V gene lookup returns CDR1 SGHDN and CDR2 FVKESK. The CDR3 has 16 amino acids. The CDR3 loop is CASSQNYRTGLYEQYF. Here the CDR3 DNA reads TGTGCCAGCAGCCAAAACTACCGGACAGGTCTCTACGAGCAGTACTTC.

The V gene is TRBV5-1, the J gene TRBJ2-7; a weak D match, TRBD1 (6 bases). The CDR3 has 15 residues. Germline V CDR1 and CDR2: SGHRS, YFSETQ. V lost 0 bases, J lost 4 bases, and 14 bases lay in between. CDR3 amino acids: CASSLVWGQEYEQYF. CDR3 nucleotides: TGCGCCAGCAGCTTGGTCTGGGGGCAAGAGTACGAGCAGTACTTC. The full variable domain, with the rest looked up from reference TRBV5-1 and TRBJ2-7, is KAGVTQTPRYLIKTRGQQVTLSCSPISGHRSVSWYQQTPGQGLQFLFEYFSETQRNKGNFPGRFSGRQFSNSRSEMNVSTLELGDSALYLCASSLVWGQEYEQYFGPGTRLTVT.

This chain connects TRBV2 to TRBJ2-7; perhaps TRBD1 as D (6 bases). The CDR3 covers 14 residues. The germline V gene encodes CDR1 SNHLY and CDR2 FYNNEI. Trimming left V 8 bases short and J 5 bases short, with 19 bases between. This chain's CDR3 is CASDRDGGNNEQYF. The CDR3 coding sequence is TGTGCCAGCGATCGCGATGGGGGCAACAACGAGCAGTACTTC.

The chain recombines TRBV5-1 with TRBJ1-2; 7 nucleotides agree with TRBD1. The CDR3 extends over 14 amino acids. The trim removed 4 bases at V and 2 bases at J, leaving 5 bases unmatched. Looked up from germline, CDR1 is SGHRS and CDR2 is YFSETQ. Here the CDR3 reads CASSAGTENYGYTF. The CDR3, as DNA: TGCGCCAGCAGCGCCGGGACAGAGAACTATGGCTACACCTTC.

The chain links TRBV5-6 to TRBJ2-5; weak D call: TRBD1 (5 bases). The CDR3 runs to 13 residues. CDR1 is SGHDT, CDR2 YYEEEE, per germline. Trimming shortened V by 0 bases and J by 5 bases, and 8 bases separated the two germline ends. CDR3 in DNA: TGTGCCAGCAGCTTGGCAGGGCTGGAGACCCAGTACTTC. Its translation: CASSLAGLETQYF. Full variable domain (rest looked up from reference TRBV5-6 and TRBJ2-5): DAGVTQSPTHLIKTRGQQVTLRCSPKSGHDTVSWYQQALGQGPQFIFQYYEEEERQRGNFPDRFSGHQFPNYSSELNVNALLLGDSALYLCASSLAGLETQYFGPGTRLLVL.

The chain combines TRBV6-1 with TRBJ2-7; TRBD1 matches 9 bases. V shed 1 base and J 3 bases; nucleotides not matched to a gene: 4. Germline loops: CDR1 MNHNS, CDR2 SASEGT. The CDR3 contains 15 residues. CDR3 nucleotides: TGTGCCAGCAGTGAAGTCCGACAGGGGGGCTACGAGCAGTACTTC. Translating gives CASSEVRQGGYEQYF.

This chain joins TRBV15 and TRBJ2-5, with 8 bases that match TRBD2. J gave up 5 bases and V 0 bases, and 8 bases lay outside the gene matches. Per germline, CDR1 LNHNV and CDR2 YYDKDF (reference sequence). This CDR3 contains 16 residues. CDR3 sequence reads: CATSRDFGGGGETQYF. CDR3 DNA sequence: TGTGCCACCAGCAGAGATTTCGGGGGGGGCGGTGAGACCCAGTACTTC.

V usage is TRBV30 and J usage is TRBJ2-3; 8 nucleotides match TRBD1. The CDR3 contains 14 residues. Germline V gene sequence: CDR1 GTSNPN, CDR2 SVGIG (reference sequence). V trimming: 4 bases; J trimming: 3 bases; junction bases outside the gene matches: 6. For the CDR3, the DNA is TGTGCCTGGAAAGACAGGGGTTGGACAGATACGCAGTATTTT. This gives the protein CAWKDRGWTDTQYF.

In this sample, this clone turned up a few times. The chain combines TRBV11-3 with TRBJ2-1, with 8 bases identical to TRBD2. The ends lost 3 bases at V and 0 bases at J; junction bases unmatched: 7. This CDR3 is 17 amino acids long. Germline CDR1 is SGHNT and CDR2 is YENEEA. This chain's CDR3 is CASSLGVAGSSYNEQFF. As DNA, the CDR3 is TGTGCCAGCAGCTTGGGGGTAGCGGGAAGCTCCTACAATGAGCAGTTCTTC. The variable domain in full, with the rest retrieved from reference TRBV11-3 and TRBJ2-1, is EAGVVQSPRYKIIEKKQPVAFWCNPISGHNTLYWYLQNLGQGPELLIRYENEEAVDDSQLPKDRFSAERLKGVDSTLKIQPAELGDSAVYLCASSLGVAGSSYNEQFFGPGTRLTVL.

This clone was seen just once. The gene calls are TRBV7-9 and TRBJ2-7; 15 nucleotides agree with TRBD2. Germline V CDR1 and CDR2: SEHNR, FQNEAQ (reference sequence). The CDR3 extends over 19 amino acids. J lost 4 bases, V lost 4 bases, and 14 bases had no gene match. The CDR3 nucleotides read TGTGCCAGCAGCTCAAGGACTAGCGGGAGGGAAGTCCGTAGGTACGAGCAGTACTTC. This gives the protein CASSSRTSGREVRRYEQYF.

The CDR3 nucleotides read TGCAGCACCCGGACTAGCGAGAATGAGCAGTTCTTC. As protein: CSTRTSENEQFF. The chain recombines TRBV29-1 with TRBJ2-1; TRBD2 aligns across 9 bases. Losses at the gene ends were 8 bases for V and 7 bases for J; bases not matched to a gene: 6. The germline V gene has CDR1 SQVTM and CDR2 ANQGSEA. The CDR3 length is 12 residues.

V is TRBV4-3 and J is TRBJ2-6; weak D call: TRBD1 (5 bases). Germline V gives CDR1 LGHNA, CDR2 YSLEER. The V and J ends lost 1 base and 2 bases respectively, with 6 bases between them. The CDR3 sequence is 15 residues long. CDR3 coding DNA: TGCGCCAGCAGCCAAGGGGGCACTGGGGCCAACGTCCTGACTTTC. It is translated as CASSQGGTGANVLTF.

This clone has only a few counts. V and J are TRBV30 and TRBJ2-7, with TRBD1 matching over 7 bases. The CDR3 consists of 13 residues. Trimming cost V 2 bases and J 2 bases; bases outside gene matches: 3. CDR1 is GTSNPN, CDR2 SVGIG, per germline (reference sequence). The CDR3 DNA reads as TGTGCCTGGAGTTTCGGGACAGCCTACGAGCAGTACTTC. Its protein is CAWSFGTAYEQYF.

This chain connects TRBV7-3 to TRBJ1-4; D might be TRBD1 (5 bases). The germline V gene has CDR1 SGHTA and CDR2 FQGTGA. The CDR3 spans 14 residues. Trimming removed 3 bases from V and 6 bases from J, with 11 bases in between. In DNA form, the CDR3 reads TGTGCCAGCAGCTTGGGTCCGGGGGATGAAAAACTGTTTTTT. Encoded protein: CASSLGPGDEKLFF.

The genes are TRBV9 and TRBJ2-7; 7 bases align to TRBD1. CDR1 is SGDLS, CDR2 YYNGEE, per germline. V trimming: 0 bases; J trimming: 5 bases; junction bases outside the gene matches: 5. There are 14 residues in the CDR3. The CDR3 nucleotides read TGTGCCAGCAGCGTAGATAGGGGGCAGGACGAGCAGTACTTC. Its protein is CASSVDRGQDEQYF.

The chain carries TRBV19 and TRBJ1-2, with D possibly matching TRBD1 (6 bases). Germline assignment: CDR1 LNHDA and CDR2 SQIVND (reference sequence). CDR3 length: 13 amino acids. V was cut by 7 bases and J by 5 bases, with 14 bases left in between. Here the CDR3 reads CASTRQVSYGYTF. In DNA, the CDR3 is TGTGCCAGTACCCGACAGGTATCATATGGCTACACCTTC.

The genes are TRBV15 and TRBJ1-4, with D unclear. CDR3 size: 15 residues. Germline CDR1 is LNHNV and CDR2 is YYDKDF (reference sequence). V dropped 0 bases and J dropped 3 bases, with 8 bases sitting between them. CDR3: CATSRDRRSNEKLFF. DNA of the CDR3: TGTGCCACCAGCAGAGATCGGCGTTCTAATGAAAAACTGTTTTTT.

The rearrangement links TRBV5-1 to TRBJ2-7, with D maybe TRBD2 (6 bases). Germline V lookup: CDR1 SGHRS, CDR2 YFSETQ. V lost 0 bases and J 5 bases, leaving 18 bases between the germline ends. The CDR3 length is 16 residues. The DNA for the CDR3 is TGCGCCAGCAGCTTGGTTGCCGGGAGCGGAGGGCACGAGCAGTACTTC. Translating it yields CASSLVAGSGGHEQYF.

V gene TRBV7-9 combines with J gene TRBJ2-2; D ambiguous. This CDR3 region has 17 residues. V lost 4 bases, J lost 2 bases, and 17 bases lay in between. CDR1 and CDR2 (germline): SEHNR, FQNEAQ (reference sequence). This CDR3 is CASSSSDHTVNTGELFF. The CDR3 bases are TGTGCCAGCAGCTCGTCGGACCACACCGTTAACACCGGGGAGCTGTTTTTT.

This clone was observed a single time. The V and J genes are TRBV19 and TRBJ1-1; D is undetermined. This CDR3 has 11 amino acids. Germline assignment: CDR1 LNHDA and CDR2 SQIVND (reference sequence). The V and J ends lost 0 bases and 11 bases respectively, with 7 bases between them. As DNA, the CDR3 is TGTGCCAGTAGTATAGAGATGCGGGCTTTCTTT. This encodes CASSIEMRAFF.

The V and J genes are TRBV18 and TRBJ2-5; TRBD2 aligns across 7 bases. J lost 9 bases, V lost 3 bases, and 10 bases had no gene match. The CDR3 contains 14 residues. Looked up from germline, CDR1 is KGHSH and CDR2 is LQKENI. For the CDR3, the DNA is TGTGCCAGCTCACCCCTCGGGGAGGGGATGCCCCAGTACTTC. Protein sequence: CASSPLGEGMPQYF.

V gene TRBV18 combines with J gene TRBJ2-5; tentative D call: TRBD1 (7 bases). Germline V gene sequence: CDR1 KGHSH, CDR2 LQKENI. The V and J ends lost 6 bases and 5 bases respectively, with 16 bases between them. CDR3 length equals 14 residues. The CDR3 region is CASSARRGEETQYF. The CDR3 DNA reads TGTGCCAGCTCTGCACGCAGGGGGGAGGAGACCCAGTACTTC.